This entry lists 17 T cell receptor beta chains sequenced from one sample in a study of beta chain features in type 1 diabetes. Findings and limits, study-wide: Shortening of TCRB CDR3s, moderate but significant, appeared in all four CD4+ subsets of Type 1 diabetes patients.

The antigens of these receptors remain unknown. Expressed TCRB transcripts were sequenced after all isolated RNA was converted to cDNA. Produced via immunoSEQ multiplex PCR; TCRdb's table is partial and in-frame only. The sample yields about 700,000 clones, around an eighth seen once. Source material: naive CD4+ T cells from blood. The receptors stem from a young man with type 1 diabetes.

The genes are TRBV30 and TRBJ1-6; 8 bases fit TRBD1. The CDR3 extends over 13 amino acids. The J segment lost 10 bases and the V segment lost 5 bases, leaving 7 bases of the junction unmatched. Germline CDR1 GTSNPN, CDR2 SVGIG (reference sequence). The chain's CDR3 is CAWGQGLASPLHF. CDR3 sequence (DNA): TGTGCCTGGGGACAGGGATTAGCGTCACCCCTCCACTTT.

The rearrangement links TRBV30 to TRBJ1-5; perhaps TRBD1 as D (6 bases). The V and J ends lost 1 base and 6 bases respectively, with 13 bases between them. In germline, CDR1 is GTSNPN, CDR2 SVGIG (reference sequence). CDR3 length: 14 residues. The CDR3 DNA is TGTGCCTGGAGTGAAAACTCAGGGGCTCAGCCCCAGCATTTT. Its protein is CAWSENSGAQPQHF.

The CDR3 nucleotides read TGTGCCAGCAGTTTAAAGGGCCAGCCCCAGCATTTT. Protein product: CASSLKGQPQHF. J is TRBJ1-5 and V is TRBV27, with D uncertain. CDR1 is MNHEY, CDR2 SMNVEV, per germline (reference sequence). V was clipped by 2 bases and J by 7 bases, with 6 bases between them. CDR3 length: 12 residues.

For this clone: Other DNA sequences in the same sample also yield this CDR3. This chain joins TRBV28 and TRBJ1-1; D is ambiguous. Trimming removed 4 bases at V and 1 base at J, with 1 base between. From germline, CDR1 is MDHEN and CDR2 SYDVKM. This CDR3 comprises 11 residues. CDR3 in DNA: TGTGCCAGCAGTTCGAACACTGAAGCTTTCTTT. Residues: CASSSNTEAFF.

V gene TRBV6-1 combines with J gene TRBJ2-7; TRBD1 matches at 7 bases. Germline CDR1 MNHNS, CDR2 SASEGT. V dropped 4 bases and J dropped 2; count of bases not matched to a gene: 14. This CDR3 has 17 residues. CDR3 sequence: CASSVPRTGPGAYEQYF. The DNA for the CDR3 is TGTGCCAGCAGTGTCCCGCGGACAGGCCCCGGCGCCTACGAGCAGTACTTC.

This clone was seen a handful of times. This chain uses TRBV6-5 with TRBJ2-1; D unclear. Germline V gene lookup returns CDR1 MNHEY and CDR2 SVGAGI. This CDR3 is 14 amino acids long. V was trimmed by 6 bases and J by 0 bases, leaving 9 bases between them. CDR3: CASSPSRSYNEQFF. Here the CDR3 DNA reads TGTGCCAGCAGCCCCTCCCGCTCCTACAATGAGCAGTTCTTC.

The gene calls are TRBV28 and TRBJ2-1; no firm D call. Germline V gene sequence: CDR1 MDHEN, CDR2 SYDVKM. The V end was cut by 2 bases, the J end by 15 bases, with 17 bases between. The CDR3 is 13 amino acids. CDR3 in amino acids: CASSLTLKRFWFF. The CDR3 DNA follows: TGTGCCAGCAGTTTAACGCTCAAACGGTTCTGGTTCTTC.

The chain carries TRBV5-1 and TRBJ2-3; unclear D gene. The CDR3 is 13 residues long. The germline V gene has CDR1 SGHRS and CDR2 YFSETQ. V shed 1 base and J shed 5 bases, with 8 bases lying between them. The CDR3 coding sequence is TGCGCCAGCAGCTTGTCCGGGCAAGATACGCAGTATTTT. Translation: CASSLSGQDTQYF.

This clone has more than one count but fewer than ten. As DNA, the CDR3 is TGTGCCAGCAGTTACTTGGTACCGAACACTGAAGCTTTCTTT. This codes for CASSYLVPNTEAFF. The V and J genes are TRBV6-5 and TRBJ1-1, with no clear D. This CDR3 has 14 amino acids. CDR1 MNHEY and CDR2 SVGAGI come from the germline V gene. Trimming pared 1 base from V and 1 base from J, leaving 7 bases between.

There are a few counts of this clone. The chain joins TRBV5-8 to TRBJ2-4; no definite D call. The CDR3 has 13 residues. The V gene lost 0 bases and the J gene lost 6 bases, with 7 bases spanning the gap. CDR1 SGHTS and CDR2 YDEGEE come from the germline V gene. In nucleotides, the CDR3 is TGTGCCAGCAGCTTGGTAGGCGTAAACATTCAGTACTTC. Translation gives CASSLVGVNIQYF.

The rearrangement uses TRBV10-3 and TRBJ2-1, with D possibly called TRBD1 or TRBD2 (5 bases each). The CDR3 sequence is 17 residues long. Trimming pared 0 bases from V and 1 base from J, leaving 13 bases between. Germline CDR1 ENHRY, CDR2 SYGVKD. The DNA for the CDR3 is TGTGCCATCAGTGAGTCGTGGATGGGGGTATCCTACAATGAGCAGTTCTTC. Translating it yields CAISESWMGVSYNEQFF.

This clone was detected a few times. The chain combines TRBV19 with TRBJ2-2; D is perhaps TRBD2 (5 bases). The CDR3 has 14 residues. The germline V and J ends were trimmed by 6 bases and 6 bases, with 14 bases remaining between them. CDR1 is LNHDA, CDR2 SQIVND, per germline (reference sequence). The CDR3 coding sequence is TGTGCCAGTAGAGGAGTGGAGGACGCCGGGGAGCTGTTTTTT. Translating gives CASRGVEDAGELFF. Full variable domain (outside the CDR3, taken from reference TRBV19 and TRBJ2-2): DGGITQSPKYLFRKEGQNVTLSCEQNLNHDAMYWYRQDPGQGLRLIYYSQIVNDFQKGDIAEGYSVSREKKESFPLTVTSAQKNPTAFYLCASRGVEDAGELFFGEGSRLTVL.

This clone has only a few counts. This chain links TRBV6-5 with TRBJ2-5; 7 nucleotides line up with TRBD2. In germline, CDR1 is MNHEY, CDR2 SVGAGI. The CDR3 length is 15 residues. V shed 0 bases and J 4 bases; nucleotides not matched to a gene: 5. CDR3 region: CASSYSQGGPETQYF. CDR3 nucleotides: TGTGCCAGCAGTTACTCGCAGGGAGGGCCAGAGACCCAGTACTTC.

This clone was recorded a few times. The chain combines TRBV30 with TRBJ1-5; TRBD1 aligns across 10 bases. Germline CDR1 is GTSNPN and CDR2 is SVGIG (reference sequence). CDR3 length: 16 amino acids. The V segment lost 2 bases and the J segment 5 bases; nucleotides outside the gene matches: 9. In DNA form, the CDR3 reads TGTGCCTGGAGTCTCACCCGGGACAGGGGCGATCAGCCCCAGCATTTT. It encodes CAWSLTRDRGDQPQHF.

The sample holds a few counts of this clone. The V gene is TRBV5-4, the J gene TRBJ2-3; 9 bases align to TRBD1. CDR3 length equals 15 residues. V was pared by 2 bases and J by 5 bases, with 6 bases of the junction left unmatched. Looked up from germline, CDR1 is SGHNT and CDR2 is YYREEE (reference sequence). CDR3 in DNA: TGTGCCAGCAGCTTAGGGACAGGGATTCAAGATACGCAGTATTTT. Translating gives CASSLGTGIQDTQYF.

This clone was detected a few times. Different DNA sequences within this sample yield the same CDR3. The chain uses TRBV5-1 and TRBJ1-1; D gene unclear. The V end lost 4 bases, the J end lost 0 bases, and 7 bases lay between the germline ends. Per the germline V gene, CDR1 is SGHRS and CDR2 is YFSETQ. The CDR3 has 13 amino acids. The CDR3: CASSPELNTEAFF. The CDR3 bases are TGCGCCAGCAGCCCCGAGCTGAACACTGAAGCTTTCTTT.

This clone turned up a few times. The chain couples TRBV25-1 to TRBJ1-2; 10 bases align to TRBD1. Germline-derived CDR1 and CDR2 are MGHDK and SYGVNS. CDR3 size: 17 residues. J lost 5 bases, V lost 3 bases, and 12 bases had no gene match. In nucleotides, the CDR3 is TGTGCCAGCAGTGACCATACCCTCCGGGACAGGGGTTATGGCTACACCTTC. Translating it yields CASSDHTLRDRGYGYTF.